Presented here are 32 T cell receptor beta chains from one specimen sequenced in a study of glioma-infiltrating T cells after dendritic cell vaccination. The time point: after dendritic cell vaccination, including at tumor progression/relapse. Profiling relied on immunoSEQ multiplex PCR, and the TCRdb table lists in-frame clones only, not all of them. This sample has about 50,000 clones, with about 91% found just once. The source material was blood, sampled after dendritic cell vaccination. Receptors were obtained from a human donor with glioblastoma.

This chain uses TRBV11-2 with TRBJ2-1, with a possible D match to TRBD2 (5 bases). The CDR3 runs 16 residues. The V end lost 6 bases, the J end lost 0 bases, and 15 bases lay between the germline ends. Germline CDR1 reads SGHAT; CDR2 reads FQNNGV. CDR3 nucleotides: TGTGCCAGCAGTTCCAGAGGGCTTAGCTCCTACAATGAGCAGTTCTTC. Amino acids: CASSSRGLSSYNEQFF. Supplemented by reference TRBV11-2 and TRBJ2-1, the full variable domain reads EAGVAQSPRYKIIEKRQSVAFWCNPISGHATLYWYQQILGQGPKLLIQFQNNGVVDDSQLPKDRFSAERLKGVDSTLKIQPAKLEDSAVYLCASSSRGLSSYNEQFFGPGTRLTVL.

This chain connects TRBV6-1 to TRBJ1-2; D gene unclear. Trimming cost V 8 bases and J 3 bases, with 7 bases left between them. From germline, CDR1 is MNHNS and CDR2 SASEGT. The length of the CDR3 is 11 residues. The CDR3 here is CASLIYYGYTF. DNA of the CDR3: TGTGCCAGCCTTATCTACTATGGCTACACCTTC.

The V gene is TRBV28, the J gene TRBJ2-1, with D unresolved. This CDR3 contains 17 residues. Germline CDR1 is MDHEN and CDR2 is SYDVKM. The germline V and J ends were trimmed by 3 bases and 1 base, with 16 bases remaining between them. The CDR3 nucleotides are TGTGCCAGCAGTTTCCCAAGTCTAGGCGTTTCCTACAATGAGCAGTTCTTC. The encoded protein is CASSFPSLGVSYNEQFF.

This rearrangement joins TRBV7-9 to TRBJ1-2; 8 bases match TRBD1. Germline CDR1 reads SEHNR; CDR2 reads FQNEAQ (reference sequence). This CDR3 has 15 amino acids. V shed 4 bases, J shed 4 bases, and the junction held 8 bases outside the gene matches. The chain's CDR3 is CASSSRQGFSYGYTF. In DNA, the CDR3 is TGTGCCAGCAGCTCCAGACAGGGGTTCTCCTATGGCTACACCTTC.

The chain couples TRBV2 to TRBJ1-1; 7 nucleotides align to TRBD1. Germline loops: CDR1 SNHLY, CDR2 FYNNEI. The V segment lost 7 bases and the J segment 1 base; nucleotides outside the gene matches: 3. This CDR3 spans 13 amino acids. The CDR3 loop is CASTRGENTEAFF. The CDR3 DNA sequence: TGTGCCAGCACCAGGGGGGAGAACACTGAAGCTTTCTTT.

This chain uses TRBV5-4 with TRBJ2-7, with TRBD1 as a possible D gene (6 bases). Germline CDR1 and CDR2: SGHNT and YYREEE (reference sequence). This CDR3 contains 15 residues. The V gene lost 4 bases and the J gene lost 0 bases, with 14 bases spanning the gap. The CDR3 sequence is CASSPTGMRSYEQYF. The CDR3 region has the DNA TGTGCCAGCAGCCCCACAGGGATGCGCTCCTACGAGCAGTACTTC.

This clone has more than one count but fewer than ten. The V gene is TRBV7-2, the J gene TRBJ2-1; D might be TRBD2 (6 bases). Germline V gene sequence: CDR1 SGHTA, CDR2 FQGNSA. V lost 1 base and J lost 0, with 10 bases in between. The CDR3 runs 16 residues. The CDR3 DNA is TGTGCCAGCAGCTTAGTGGGGGGAAGCTCCTACAATGAGCAGTTCTTC. It encodes CASSLVGGSSYNEQFF.

The J gene is TRBJ1-5, the V gene TRBV12-2; the table's D call TRBD1 went unverified against the DNA. TRBV12-2 is a known pseudogene. This CDR3 is built from 16 residues. CDR3 in amino acids: CASRLTEGDGNQPQHF. The CDR3 bases are TGTGCAAGTCGCTTGACAGAGGGGGACGGCAATCAGCCCCAGCATTTT.

The chain joins TRBV4-2 to TRBJ2-1; 8 nucleotides match TRBD2. This CDR3 has 15 residues. CDR1 LGHNA and CDR2 YNFKEQ come from the germline V gene. The V and J ends lost 6 bases and 3 bases, in that order; junction bases with no gene match: 7. The chain's CDR3 is CASSPGGTRYNEQFF. As DNA, the CDR3 is TGTGCCAGCAGTCCGGGGGGGACGCGCTACAATGAGCAGTTCTTC.

The gene calls are TRBV28 and TRBJ1-1; 7 nucleotides align to TRBD1. This CDR3 has 13 amino acids. Trimming cost V 5 bases and J 7 bases; bases outside gene matches: 7. Looked up from germline, CDR1 is MDHEN and CDR2 is SYDVKM. CDR3 sequence (DNA): TGTGCCAGCAGTGACACGGGACAGTATGAAGCTTTCTTT. Translation: CASSDTGQYEAFF.

The chain joins TRBV5-1 to TRBJ1-1; maybe TRBD1 (5 bases). The CDR3 contains 14 residues. CDR1 is SGHRS, CDR2 YFSETQ, per germline. Trimming removed 3 bases from V and 0 bases from J, with 9 bases in between. In DNA, the CDR3 is TGCGCCAGCAGCTCGCAGGACATGAACACTGAAGCTTTCTTT. Protein: CASSSQDMNTEAFF.

The V call is TRBV4-1, the J call TRBJ1-5; 9 nucleotides align to TRBD1. Trimming at V came to 1 base and at J to 6 bases, leaving 13 bases not matched to a gene. The V gene's germline CDR1 is MGHRA and CDR2 YSYEKL. The CDR3 has 18 residues. This chain's CDR3 is CASSQVLRRTGDGQPQHF. The CDR3 DNA follows: TGCGCCAGCAGCCAAGTTTTACGACGGACAGGGGATGGTCAGCCCCAGCATTTT.

The gene calls are TRBV28 and TRBJ2-7; 8 bases match TRBD2. The V gene's germline CDR1 is MDHEN and CDR2 SYDVKM. The CDR3 has 17 amino acids. Unmatched junction bases numbered 12, after V lost 2 bases and J lost 3 bases. In nucleotides, the CDR3 is TGTGCCAGCAGTTTACGCCTCCCCGGGAGCGGGAGCTACGAGCAGTACTTC. Residues: CASSLRLPGSGSYEQYF.

The V gene is TRBV28, the J gene TRBJ1-1; TRBD1 agrees at 7 bases. There are 16 residues in the CDR3. The germline V gene encodes CDR1 MDHEN and CDR2 SYDVKM. With V trimmed by 5 bases and J by 0 bases, 9 bases remained unmatched. CDR3 region: CASSRGGRGLNTEAFF. For the CDR3, the DNA is TGTGCCAGCAGTAGAGGGGGCAGGGGTTTGAACACTGAAGCTTTCTTT.

This rearrangement joins TRBV18 to TRBJ2-7; possibly TRBD2 for D (5 bases). With 1 base removed from V and 0 bases from J, the gap between germline ends came to 16 bases. Looked up from germline, CDR1 is KGHSH and CDR2 is LQKENI. The CDR3 runs 17 residues. As DNA, the CDR3 is TGTGCCAGCTCACCACAAAGCGGAGTGGCGGCCTCCTACGAGCAGTACTTC. This encodes CASSPQSGVAASYEQYF. Looking up the rest from reference TRBV18 and TRBJ2-7 gives the full variable domain: NAGVMQNPRHLVRRRGQEARLRCSPMKGHSHVYWYRQLPEEGLKFMVYLQKENIIDESGMPKERFSAEFPKEGPSILRIQQVVRGDSAAYFCASSPQSGVAASYEQYFGPGTRLTVT.

The CDR3 nucleotides read TGTGCCAGTACGATCGACAGTTATAATGAGCAGTTCTTC. It specifies CASTIDSYNEQFF. The chain is built from TRBV19 and TRBJ2-1; the D gene is possibly TRBD1 (5 bases). This CDR3 has 13 residues. Trimming shortened V by 7 bases and J by 7 bases, and 14 bases separated the two germline ends. Germline V gives CDR1 LNHDA, CDR2 SQIVND (reference sequence).

V and J are TRBV25-1 and TRBJ1-6, with D uncertain. The CDR3 has 14 residues. In germline, CDR1 is MGHDK, CDR2 SYGVNS. The germline V and J ends were trimmed by 7 bases and 2 bases, with 9 bases remaining between them. The CDR3 nucleotides are TGTGCCAGCATGAGTGTCGCCTATAATTCACCCCTCCACTTT. Encoded protein: CASMSVAYNSPLHF. Together with reference TRBV25-1 and TRBJ1-6, the CDR3 gives the full variable domain: EADIYQTPRYLVIGTGKKITLECSQTMGHDKMYWYQQDPGMELHLIHYSYGVNSTEKGDLSSESTVSRIRTEHFPLTLESARPSHTSQYLCASMSVAYNSPLHFGNGTRLTVT.

The chain combines TRBV6-4 with TRBJ2-1; D unclear. The CDR3 sequence is 15 residues long. The V end lost 6 bases, the J end lost 2 bases, and 14 bases lay between the germline ends. The germline CDR1 and CDR2 sequences are MRHNA and SNTAGT. CDR3 residues: CASSQRSSAYNEQFF. The DNA of the CDR3 is TGTGCCAGCAGCCAACGCTCATCGGCCTACAATGAGCAGTTCTTC.

This clone has only a few counts. The chain has TRBV9 and TRBJ2-7, with D tentatively TRBD2 (5 bases). Germline CDR1 reads SGDLS; CDR2 reads YYNGEE. The CDR3 extends over 15 amino acids. Trimming stripped 0 bases from V and 0 bases from J, with 10 bases between. The chain's CDR3 is CASSVEGGSSYEQYF. CDR3 in DNA: TGTGCCAGCAGCGTAGAAGGAGGCAGCTCCTACGAGCAGTACTTC.

The V and J genes are TRBV5-4 and TRBJ2-5; the match to TRBD2 covers 10 bases. The CDR3 loop spans 16 amino acids. With 4 bases clipped from V and 5 bases from J, the junction kept 11 bases outside the gene matches. Germline V CDR1 and CDR2: SGHNT, YYREEE (reference sequence). CDR3: CASSGGLAYSGETQYF. The CDR3 region has the DNA TGTGCCAGCAGCGGGGGACTAGCGTATAGTGGGGAGACCCAGTACTTC.

V and J are TRBV19 and TRBJ2-3, with TRBD1 identical over 8 bases. Germline CDR1 LNHDA, CDR2 SQIVND (reference sequence). The V and J ends lost 7 bases and 2 bases, in that order; junction bases with no gene match: 11. The CDR3 consists of 16 residues. The CDR3 DNA sequence: TGTGCCAGTACCGAGGAGACAGGGGCGATCACAGATACGCAGTATTTT. Translated: CASTEETGAITDTQYF.

The chain carries TRBV9 and TRBJ2-5; maybe TRBD2 (7 bases). The V and J ends lost 1 base and 5 bases respectively, with 24 bases between them. This CDR3 contains 18 residues. Germline CDR1 is SGDLS and CDR2 is YYNGEE. The CDR3 spells CASSVRGGGGHSRETQYF. CDR3 in DNA: TGTGCCAGCAGCGTAAGGGGGGGCGGGGGCCACAGCCGGGAGACCCAGTACTTC.

V usage is TRBV29-1 and J usage is TRBJ1-2; no clear D gene. Looked up from germline, CDR1 is SQVTM and CDR2 is ANQGSEA. Trimming pared 5 bases from V and 2 bases from J, leaving 9 bases between. The CDR3 is 12 amino acids. The CDR3: CSVKGQNYGYTF. Written as DNA, the CDR3 is TGCAGCGTTAAAGGGCAGAACTATGGCTACACCTTC.

The chain uses TRBV28 and TRBJ1-5; a possible D gene is TRBD1 (5 bases). Germline V lookup: CDR1 MDHEN, CDR2 SYDVKM. CDR3 length: 15 residues. With 6 bases removed from V and 4 bases from J, the gap between germline ends came to 16 bases. CDR3 sequence (DNA): TGTGCCAGCAGGAGGGTGGGGGGGGAGAATCAGCCCCAGCATTTT. It is translated as CASRRVGGENQPQHF. The variable domain in full, completed from reference TRBV28 and TRBJ1-5, reads DVKVTQSSRYLVKRTGEKVFLECVQDMDHENMFWYRQDPGLGLRLIYFSYDVKMKEKGDIPEGYSVSREKKERFSLILESASTNQTSMYLCASRRVGGENQPQHFGDGTRLSIL.

The chain carries TRBV5-4 and TRBJ2-5; a possible D gene is TRBD1 (6 bases). The CDR3 has 17 amino acids. Trimming left V 3 bases short and J 5 bases short, with 23 bases between. Germline V gives CDR1 SGHNT, CDR2 YYREEE (reference sequence). CDR3 region: CASSWGLGAAVVETQYF. CDR3 DNA: TGTGCCAGCAGCTGGGGGCTCGGGGCAGCCGTTGTCGAGACCCAGTACTTC.

The table lists this clone with a count of one. The V and J genes are TRBV7-3 and TRBJ2-5, with a weak D call TRBD2 (6 bases). Germline V CDR1 and CDR2: SGHTA, FQGTGA. V dropped 4 bases and J dropped 5 bases, with 17 bases sitting between them. The CDR3 has 15 residues. Here the CDR3 reads CASSSFGRVGETQYF. CDR3 in DNA: TGTGCCAGCAGCTCTTTCGGGAGAGTTGGTGAGACCCAGTACTTC.

The rearrangement joins TRBV6-1 to TRBJ1-5, with 10 bases that match TRBD1. Germline assignment: CDR1 MNHNS and CDR2 SASEGT. CDR3 length equals 15 residues. J was trimmed by 2 bases and V by 9 bases; bases with no gene match: 7. The CDR3 reads CASTGQGMGNQPQHF. CDR3 coding DNA: TGTGCCAGTACGGGACAGGGGATGGGCAATCAGCCCCAGCATTTT.

The chain recombines TRBV5-4 with TRBJ1-4; TRBD1 matches 8 bases. The V gene's germline CDR1 is SGHNT and CDR2 YYREEE (reference sequence). Trimming cost V 2 bases and J 4 bases; bases outside gene matches: 4. There are 15 residues in the CDR3. This CDR3 is CASSLQGGDNEKLFF. Here the CDR3 DNA reads TGTGCCAGCAGCTTACAGGGGGGCGATAATGAAAAACTGTTTTTT.

About this clone itself: At one end the junction does not follow the germline gene, possibly because of a read error. The chain is built from TRBV6-6 and TRBJ2-1; 8 bases match TRBD2. The CDR3 extends over 11 amino acids. From germline, CDR1 is MNHNY and CDR2 SVGAGI (reference sequence). CDR3 nucleotide sequence: TGTGCCAGCAGTCCCGGGAGGGCCGGTGTCTTC. Translated: CASSPGRAGVF.

The genes are TRBV25-1 and TRBJ2-3, with 9 positions matching TRBD2. This CDR3 contains 14 residues. J was trimmed by 7 bases and V by 8 bases; bases with no gene match: 10. Germline V CDR1 and CDR2: MGHDK, SYGVNS. The CDR3: CASRGGVPPHTQYF. The CDR3 DNA reads TGTGCCAGCCGCGGGGGGGTCCCGCCCCATACGCAGTATTTT.

The chain couples TRBV5-1 to TRBJ1-1, with 11 nucleotides matching TRBD1. CDR1 and CDR2 from the germline V gene are SGHRS and YFSETQ. The V gene end was trimmed by 6 bases and the J gene end by 2 bases; junction bases not matched to a gene: 15. This CDR3 spans 18 amino acids. Written as DNA, the CDR3 is TGCGCCAGCACCCCTGAGGTGGGACAGGGGGGCGGAAACACTGAAGCTTTCTTT. As protein: CASTPEVGQGGGNTEAFF.

This chain links TRBV5-6 with TRBJ2-1; 8 bases line up with TRBD2. The CDR3 is 17 residues long. The junction had 18 bases not matched to a gene; V was cut back by 4 bases and J by 9 bases. The germline V gene encodes CDR1 SGHDT and CDR2 YYEEEE. In nucleotides, the CDR3 is TGTGCCAGCAGCCGCCTAGGACTAGCAGGGAAGGACAGTGAGCAGTTCTTC. Protein: CASSRLGLAGKDSEQFF.